Below are 7 T cell receptor beta chains sequenced from a single sample in a study of blood T cell repertoires in COVID-19. Assay used: immunoSEQ multiplex PCR; TCRdb lists only in-frame clones, some missing. Of about 260,000 clones detected, around 87% appear once; the ten largest clones hold about 2.5%. Sequencing was done on a sample of peripheral blood. These receptors all stem from a woman between 45 and 60 years old with acute or convalescent COVID-19.

The chain recombines TRBV28 with TRBJ1-5; 7 nucleotides agree with TRBD1. CDR3 length equals 15 residues. The ends lost 6 bases at V and 7 bases at J; junction bases unmatched: 12. Germline CDR1 MDHEN, CDR2 SYDVKM. CDR3 DNA: TGTGCCAGCAGCTCAGAGGGGGCCTTTTGGCAGCCCCAGCATTTT. Its protein product is CASSSEGAFWQPQHF.

V and J are TRBV30 and TRBJ1-6, with D possibly TRBD1 on 5 matching bases. This CDR3 is 14 amino acids long. Germline V CDR1 and CDR2: GTSNPN, SVGIG (reference sequence). Deletions cut 4 bases from V and 9 bases from J, with 16 bases between. The CDR3 is CAWKVGGFSSPLHF. CDR3 DNA: TGTGCCTGGAAGGTCGGGGGATTTAGTTCACCCCTCCACTTT.

The chain joins TRBV5-6 to TRBJ2-7; 10 bases fit TRBD1. Germline V lookup: CDR1 SGHDT, CDR2 YYEEEE. V lost 1 base, J lost 6 bases, and 4 bases stayed unmatched. CDR3 size: 14 residues. CDR3 bases: TGTGCCAGCAGCTTGTCCGGGACAGGGGTCGAGCAGTACTTC. Protein: CASSLSGTGVEQYF.

This clone was observed once. The CDR3 sequence: CASSHRTVNTEAFF. DNA for the CDR3: TGTGCCAGCAGCCACAGGACAGTGAACACTGAAGCTTTCTTT. The gene calls are TRBV7-2 and TRBJ1-1, with D possibly TRBD1 on 6 matching bases. V was cut by 5 bases and J by 0 bases, with 10 bases left in between. Germline assignment: CDR1 SGHTA and CDR2 FQGNSA. The CDR3 length is 14 residues. Filled out from reference TRBV7-2 and TRBJ1-1, the complete variable domain reads GAGVSQSPSNKVTEKGKDVELRCDPISGHTALYWYRQSLGQGLEFLIYFQGNSAPDKSGLPSDRFSAERTGGSVSTLTIQRTQQEDSAVYLCASSHRTVNTEAFFGQGTRLTVV.

This chain connects TRBV28 to TRBJ1-1; 7 bases fit TRBD1. J was trimmed by 0 bases and V by 4 bases; bases with no gene match: 5. This CDR3 is built from 15 residues. Germline V gene lookup returns CDR1 MDHEN and CDR2 SYDVKM. The CDR3 coding sequence is TGTGCCAGCAGTTCCATACAGGGGATGAACACTGAAGCTTTCTTT. It encodes CASSSIQGMNTEAFF.

This clone is a singleton in its sample. The V gene is TRBV28, the J gene TRBJ1-3; D remains unclear. The CDR3 totals 16 residues. Germline V gene lookup returns CDR1 MDHEN and CDR2 SYDVKM. V lost 5 bases and J lost 2, with 16 bases in between. CDR3 amino acids: CASSPPRYPAGNTIYF. The CDR3 region has the DNA TGTGCCAGCAGTCCACCCCGGTATCCGGCTGGAAACACCATATATTTT. Using reference TRBV28 and TRBJ1-3 for the parts outside the CDR3, the full variable domain is DVKVTQSSRYLVKRTGEKVFLECVQDMDHENMFWYRQDPGLGLRLIYFSYDVKMKEKGDIPEGYSVSREKKERFSLILESASTNQTSMYLCASSPPRYPAGNTIYFGEGSWLTVV.

This chain joins TRBV19 and TRBJ2-3; D gene ambiguous. Germline V CDR1 and CDR2: LNHDA, SQIVND (reference sequence). This CDR3 is built from 13 residues. The V end lost 5 bases, the J end lost 8 bases, and 14 bases lay between the germline ends. CDR3 amino acids: CASSVSDSSTQYF. In nucleotides, the CDR3 is TGTGCCAGTAGTGTTTCCGACTCCAGTACGCAGTATTTT.